This is a list of T cell receptor beta chains from one sample in a study of T cells after yellow fever vaccination. TCRdb re-called the 5' RACE reads through MiXCR, storing one row per CDR3 protein. The sample records around 310,000 distinct CDR3 sequences, 3% to 4.5% being singletons. The sample in question was PBMCs, obtained 5 days after the yellow fever booster vaccination. The receptors derive from a young man who received the YFV17D yellow fever vaccine. Both conserved end residues are part of each CDR3. A D gene is named only where the DNA matches it firmly. Expanded clones get a size class; other rows say once, few or many, or leave the size out.

TGTGCTAGCAGCCCCGGGACAGGGGAATCGTACACCATATATTTT,CASSPGTGESYTIYF,TRBD1,TRBJ1-3,few,TRBV7-7
TGTGCCAGCAGCTTGAATCTGGTCTGGGGGAACAATGAGCAGTTCTTC,CASSLNLVWGNNEQFF,-,TRBJ2-1,few,TRBV5-4
TGTGCCAGCAGCTTTCGTAGGGACAGCCGAGGCGGGGAGCTGTTTTTT,CASSFRRDSRGGELFF,TRBD1,TRBJ2-2,many,TRBV5-6
TGTGCCAGCAGGATACGGGGTGGTGCTGGAAACACCATATATTTT,CASRIRGGAGNTIYF,-,TRBJ1-3,many,TRBV7-9
TGTGCCAGCAGTTACATGCGCAATCAGCCCCAGCATTTT,CASSYMRNQPQHF,-,TRBJ1-5,-,TRBV6-2/TRBV6-3
TGCAGTGCTAGGGGGTATAGCAATCAGCCCCAGCATTTT,CSARGYSNQPQHF,-,TRBJ1-5,many,TRBV20-1
TGCGCCAGCAGCCAAGGGACAGGGGGCTTTCAGCCCCAGCATTTT,CASSQGTGGFQPQHF,TRBD1,TRBJ1-5,many,TRBV4-1
TGTGCCAGCAGCCAAGACTGGGGCGGGACGGTCCAAGAGACCCAGTACTTC,CASSQDWGGTVQETQYF,-,TRBJ2-5,few,TRBV3-1
TGTGCCAGCAGCCCAACCTCTGGGACAGGGATACGCACAGATACGCAGTATTTT,CASSPTSGTGIRTDTQYF,TRBD1,TRBJ2-3,-,TRBV7-6
TGTGCCAGCAGACCGACAAGTAGTACGTGGGAGACCCAGTACTTC,CASRPTSSTWETQYF,-,TRBJ2-5,-,TRBV12-3/TRBV12-4
TGCGCCAGCAGCCAAGAGCAGGGGACTTTGGCCAGCTCCTACAATGAGCAGTTCTTC,CASSQEQGTLASSYNEQFF,-,TRBJ2-1,few,TRBV4-3
TGTGCCAGCAGCTCCATACCAGGGAACACCGGGGAGCTGTTTTTT,CASSSIPGNTGELFF,-,TRBJ2-2,few,TRBV7-9
TGTGCCAGCAGGCTCTCCGGGACAGGCCGTGGCTACACCTTC,CASRLSGTGRGYTF,TRBD1,TRBJ1-2,many,TRBV12-3/TRBV12-4
TGCGCCAGCAGCCAAGACCTCCGGACAGGGGCGAACACTGAAGCTTTCTTT,CASSQDLRTGANTEAFF,TRBD1,TRBJ1-1,many,TRBV4-3
TGCAGTACGCTAGCCGGGACAGGGGTCAATGAGCAGTTCTTC,CSTLAGTGVNEQFF,TRBD1,TRBJ2-1,-,TRBV20-1
TGCAGTGCTAGTAGGTTTTCCTCTGGAAACACCATATATTTT,CSASRFSSGNTIYF,-,TRBJ1-3,many,TRBV20-1
TGTGCCAGCAGCCCCCGCTGGGGGAAACTCACAGATACGCAGTATTTT,CASSPRWGKLTDTQYF,-,TRBJ2-3,few,TRBV9
TGCAGCGTTGAGCCCAGCGGGGGGTTAGATACGCAGTATTTT,CSVEPSGGLDTQYF,TRBD2,TRBJ2-3,-,TRBV29-1
TGTGCCACAAACCCCGCTAGCAGTTCCTACGAGCAGTACTTC,CATNPASSSYEQYF,-,TRBJ2-7,many,TRBV6-2/TRBV6-3
TGTGCCAGCACTTCAGGCAGGGGCTCGAGCACCGGGGAGCTGTTTTTT,CASTSGRGSSTGELFF,-,TRBJ2-2,many,TRBV11-3
TGCAGTGCTACAGGGCCGAACTACGAGCAGTACTTC,CSATGPNYEQYF,-,TRBJ2-7,-,TRBV20-1
TGCAGTGCTACGGGGGGGAACCTACAAGAGACCCAGTACTTC,CSATGGNLQETQYF,TRBD2,TRBJ2-5,few,TRBV20-1
TGTGCCAGCGGGGCTCCGGGAGGAAACACCATATATTTT,CASGAPGGNTIYF,-,TRBJ1-3,many,TRBV6-5
TGTGCCAGCAGGAGGCCTCGGGACAGCTACGAGCAGTACTTC,CASRRPRDSYEQYF,TRBD1,TRBJ2-7,-,TRBV6-1
TGTGCCGCGCGGCAGGGGCGGACCGGGGAGCTGTTTTTT,CAARQGRTGELFF,-,TRBJ2-2,-,TRBV10-3
TGTGCCATCAGTGGGGGTTCTAGCGGGGAAAAAGAGACCCAGTACTTC,CAISGGSSGEKETQYF,TRBD2,TRBJ2-5,few,TRBV10-3
TGCGCCAGCAGCCAAACGACAGGGCAAGACTATGGCTACACCTTC,CASSQTTGQDYGYTF,TRBD1,TRBJ1-2,-,TRBV4-3
TGCGCCAGCAGTTGGACAGGGATAGGAGAGACCCAGTACTTC,CASSWTGIGETQYF,TRBD1,TRBJ2-5,many,TRBV4-3
TGTGCCAGCAGCTTAGACGGCCTGCGGCCGGGACAGATGAATGAGCAGTTCTTC,CASSLDGLRPGQMNEQFF,TRBD1,TRBJ2-1,many,TRBV11-2
TGTGCCAGCAGCTTAACTGCTCGCTCCTACGAGCAGTACTTC,CASSLTARSYEQYF,-,TRBJ2-7,-,TRBV5-5
TGCAGTGCTAGAGAGTACAGGGGACATACAGCTCCCCAAGAGACCCAGTACTTC,CSAREYRGHTAPQETQYF,TRBD1,TRBJ2-5,-,TRBV20-1
TGCAGTGCTACCGGACTAGCGGGGGAGGGAGAGACCCAGTACTTC,CSATGLAGEGETQYF,TRBD2,TRBJ2-5,few,TRBV20-1
TGTGCCAGTAGCTTTGGTTATCAGCCCCAGCATTTT,CASSFGYQPQHF,-,TRBJ1-5,-,TRBV19
TGCGCCAGCAGCCATCAACCGGGGGAAGATACGCAGTATTTT,CASSHQPGEDTQYF,-,TRBJ2-3,few,TRBV4-1
TGTGCCAGCAGTTCCTCGACAGGGCCTGAAGCTTTCTTT,CASSSSTGPEAFF,TRBD1,TRBJ1-1,-,TRBV28
TGCGCCAGCAGGGGGGTTAGCGAAAAACTGTTTTTT,CASRGVSEKLFF,-,TRBJ1-4,-,TRBV5-1
TGTGCCAGCAGCGGGCGCTTGGGGGGCCGCTATGGCTACACCTTC,CASSGRLGGRYGYTF,-,TRBJ1-2,-,TRBV7-2
TGTGCCAGCAGCTTAGGAGGACAGTATGAAGCTTTCTTT,CASSLGGQYEAFF,-,TRBJ1-1,-,TRBV7-9
TGTGCCAGCAGCTTAGGACTAGCGGGGGATGAGCAGTTCTTC,CASSLGLAGDEQFF,TRBD2,TRBJ2-1,-,TRBV7-3
TGCAGTGCTAGTTCGAGCTATTCCTACGAGCAGTACTTC,CSASSSYSYEQYF,-,TRBJ2-7,many,TRBV20-1
TGCGCCAGCAGCCCCCTACCGAGCTCCTATAATTCACCCCTCCACTTT,CASSPLPSSYNSPLHF,-,TRBJ1-6,few,TRBV5-1
TGTGCCAGCACCCCGACTGTGAACACTGAAGCTTTCTTT,CASTPTVNTEAFF,-,TRBJ1-1,few,TRBV7-9
TGTGCCATCAGTGAACTCACAGATACGCAGTATTTT,CAISELTDTQYF,-,TRBJ2-3,-,TRBV10-3
TGCAGTGCTAGTAACAGGGGGCGGACCGGGGAGCTGTTTTTT,CSASNRGRTGELFF,TRBD1,TRBJ2-2,-,TRBV20-1
TGTGCCAGCTGCTTGGACCCTCCTTACGAGCAGTACTTC,CASCLDPPYEQYF,-,TRBJ2-7,-,TRBV5-4
TGTGCCAGCAGCTTAGGAGGGCTTTGGGGCTACACCTTC,CASSLGGLWGYTF,-,TRBJ1-2,many,TRBV7-2
TGTGCCAGCAGCCCTACCAGTCTACAGGGGTCAGAGACCCAGTACTTC,CASSPTSLQGSETQYF,TRBD1,TRBJ2-5,-,TRBV3-1
TGCGCCAGCAGCCACTCCCCAGGGGACCACAATGAGCAGTTCTTC,CASSHSPGDHNEQFF,-,TRBJ2-1,many,TRBV5-1
TGTGCCAGCAGCCTGGCCGGGACTAGCGGCTCCTACGAGCAGTACTTC,CASSLAGTSGSYEQYF,TRBD2,TRBJ2-7,many,TRBV5-6
TGCAGCGTTTGGGGGGCCGGAGGCTACAATGAGCAGTTCTTC,CSVWGAGGYNEQFF,-,TRBJ2-1,many,TRBV29-1
TGTGCCAGCAGCGTAGCCGGGACAGGGATAGGCGGCTACACCTTC,CASSVAGTGIGGYTF,TRBD1,TRBJ1-2,few,TRBV9
TGTGCCAGCAGTCCTCTAGCTGCTTGGGCCAAAAACATTCAGTACTTC,CASSPLAAWAKNIQYF,-,TRBJ2-4,many,TRBV28
TGCGCCAGCAGCCAAGGAGGGGTTGGGGCCAACGTCCTGACTTTC,CASSQGGVGANVLTF,-,TRBJ2-6,many,TRBV4-3
TGTGCCAGCAGATCGGGACCAGCCCTCGGGGAGCTGTTTTTT,CASRSGPALGELFF,-,TRBJ2-2,few,TRBV12-3/TRBV12-4
TGTGCCAGCAGAAAAGGGACAGGGGGCTATACCGGGGAGCTGTTTTTT,CASRKGTGGYTGELFF,TRBD1,TRBJ2-2,-,TRBV6-5
TGCAGTGCACTTGTGGACATAAATCAGCCCCAGCATTTT,CSALVDINQPQHF,-,TRBJ1-5,few,TRBV20-1
TGTGCCAGCAGCCGTACAGGGGTATCCTACGAGCAGTACTTC,CASSRTGVSYEQYF,TRBD1,TRBJ2-7,-,TRBV5-6
TGTGCCAGCAGTCCCACCTGGGGGCCCACCGGGGAGCTGTTTTTT,CASSPTWGPTGELFF,-,TRBJ2-2,few,TRBV12-3/TRBV12-4
TGTGCCAGCAGCTTAGCGATGGAGCCCCAGCATTTT,CASSLAMEPQHF,-,TRBJ1-5,few,TRBV7-9